The 3 T cell receptor beta chains presented below share a single source sample, sequenced in a study of blood T cell repertoires in COVID-19. The table came from immunoSEQ multiplex PCR; TCRdb's copy has only in-frame clones and leaves some out. Among hundreds of thousands of clones listed, 85% to 90% were seen once. The source material was PBMCs or T cells enriched from blood (not recorded which). The origin of the receptors is a man aged 30 to 45 who had recovered from COVID-19.

In DNA, the CDR3 is TGTGCTAGTGGCGGAGCGACAGGGGTCCGCACAGATACGCAGTATTTT. Translation gives CASGGATGVRTDTQYF. The chain couples TRBV12-5 to TRBJ2-3; the match to TRBD1 covers 8 bases. The trim removed 6 bases at V and 1 base at J, leaving 9 bases unmatched. Germline V lookup: CDR1 LGHNT, CDR2 FRNRAP. The CDR3 spans 16 residues. The whole variable domain, filled in from reference TRBV12-5 and TRBJ2-3, reads DARVTQTPRHKVTEMGQEVTMRCQPILGHNTVFWYRQTMMQGLELLAYFRNRAPLDDSGMPKDRFSAEMPDATLATLKIQPSEPRDSAVYFCASGGATGVRTDTQYFGPGTRLTVL.

The CDR3 loop is CASWGLAGGGSYNEQFF. In DNA, the CDR3 is TGCGCCAGCTGGGGACTAGCGGGAGGTGGCTCCTACAATGAGCAGTTCTTC. V and J are TRBV10-2 and TRBJ2-1; 15 positions agree with TRBD2. The germline CDR1 and CDR2 sequences are WSHSY and SAAADI. Trimming at V came to 8 bases and at J to 0 bases, leaving 5 bases not matched to a gene. This CDR3 has 17 amino acids.

The chain links TRBV7-8 to TRBJ1-5, with 7 bases fitting TRBD1. Germline CDR1 SGHVS, CDR2 FQNEAQ. This CDR3 comprises 16 residues. V lost 5 bases and J lost 5; bases outside the gene matches: 12. The DNA of the CDR3 is TGTGCCAGCAGCCCTCGGCAGGACAGGCTCGATCAGCCCCAGCATTTT. This codes for CASSPRQDRLDQPQHF.